This TCR beta chain was found in a study of blood T cell repertoires in COVID-19. Turning to the study itself: Sites in the United States, Italy and Spain provided acute and convalescent COVID-19 samples.

The V segment lost 6 bases and the J segment 4 bases; nucleotides outside the gene matches: 3. Germline V gene sequence: CDR1 KGHDR, CDR2 SFDVKD. CDR3 length: 15 amino acids. How the authors handled the data: Scientists estimated how many nucleated cells there were by amplifying reference gene primers. Produced via immunoSEQ multiplex PCR; TCRdb's table is partial and in-frame only. D and trimming come from the DNA, and the V and J calls and clone size come from that table. Altogether more than 200,000 clones are present, 70% to 90% being singletons, with the ten largest covering roughly 2.7%. The rearrangement links TRBV24-1 to TRBJ2-2; TRBD1 matches 11 bases. The material sequenced was peripheral blood. The sequence came from a woman in her seventies with active or convalescent COVID-19. The CDR3 nucleotides are TGTGCCACCAGTCTGGGACAGGGGGTCACCGGGGAGCTGTTTTTT. It translates to CATSLGQGVTGELFF.